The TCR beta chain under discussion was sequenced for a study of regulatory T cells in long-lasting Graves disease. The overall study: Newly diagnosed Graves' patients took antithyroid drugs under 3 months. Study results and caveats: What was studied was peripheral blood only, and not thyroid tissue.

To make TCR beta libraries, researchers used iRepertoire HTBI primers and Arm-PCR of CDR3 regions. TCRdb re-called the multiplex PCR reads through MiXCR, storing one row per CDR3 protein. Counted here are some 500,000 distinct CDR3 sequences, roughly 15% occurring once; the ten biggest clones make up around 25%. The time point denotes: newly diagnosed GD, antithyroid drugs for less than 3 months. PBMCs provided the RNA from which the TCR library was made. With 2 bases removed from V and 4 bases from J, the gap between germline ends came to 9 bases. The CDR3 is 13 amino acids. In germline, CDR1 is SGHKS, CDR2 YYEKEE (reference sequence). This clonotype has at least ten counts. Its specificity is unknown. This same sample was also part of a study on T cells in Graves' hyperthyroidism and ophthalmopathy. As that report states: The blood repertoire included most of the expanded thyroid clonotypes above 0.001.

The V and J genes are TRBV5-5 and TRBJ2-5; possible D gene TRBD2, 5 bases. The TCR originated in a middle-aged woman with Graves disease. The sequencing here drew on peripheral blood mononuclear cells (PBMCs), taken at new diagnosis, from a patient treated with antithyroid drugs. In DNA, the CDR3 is TGTGCCAGCAGCTTCGAGGAGGTAGAGACCCAGTACTTC. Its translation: CASSFEEVETQYF.